Listed below are T cell receptor beta chains from one sample, sequenced in a study of blood T cell repertoires in COVID-19. Profiled with immunoSEQ multiplex PCR; TCRdb holds only in-frame clones, not every one. Among about 180,000 clones, approximately 86% were seen once, and the ten largest hold around 8.6%. What was sequenced was peripheral blood. These receptors originate from a man aged 50-59 years with active or convalescent COVID-19. Each CDR3 is given with its conserved first and last residue. The D gene is left open where the match is weak. Clone size is not always given. Where it is, it says once, few, many or a class for expanded clones.

>13|TRBV2|few|NA|TRBJ1-5
TGTGCCGGTCACAGGGAACTAAATCAGCCCCAGCATTTT
CAGHRELNQPQHF
>15|TRBV6-5|NA|TRBD2|TRBJ2-5
TGTGCCAGCAGCGAGACTAGCGGGAGTGGAAAGACCCAGTACTTC
CASSETSGSGKTQYF
>13|TRBV3-1/TRBV3-2|NA|TRBD2|TRBJ2-1
TGTGCCAGCGGGACTAGCTCCTACAATGAGCAGTTCTTC
CASGTSSYNEQFF
>13|TRBV6-5|NA|TRBD1|TRBJ2-7
TGTGCCAGCAGTTACCGACAGGGTTCCGAGCAGTACTTC
CASSYRQGSEQYF
>15|TRBV5-5|few|NA|TRBJ2-3
TGTGCCAGCAGCTTTACGGGACAAAACACAGATACGCAGTATTTT
CASSFTGQNTDTQYF
>18|TRBV4-2|NA|TRBD1|TRBJ1-3
TGTGCCAGCAGCCAAGATCTAGGCGACAGGGGCTTTGGAAACACCATATATTTT
CASSQDLGDRGFGNTIYF
>16|TRBV11-2|NA|NA|TRBJ1-5
TGTGCCAGCAGCAGACTACCGGGTCGAGAAAATCAGCCCCAGCATTTT
CASSRLPGRENQPQHF
>17|TRBV5-1|NA|TRBD2|TRBJ2-5
TGCGCCAGCAGCTTGGTCAGACTAGCGGGAGAAATAGAGACCCAGTACTTC
CASSLVRLAGEIETQYF
>16|TRBV27|NA|NA|TRBJ1-3
TGTGCCAGCAGTGCGGGGCTAGGGCGGTCTGGAAACACCATATATTTT
CASSAGLGRSGNTIYF
>19|TRBV28|NA|TRBD1|TRBJ1-5
TGTGCCAGCAGTTTACCGGCAAACCTTCGGGACAGTTGGAATCAGCCCCAGCATTTT
CASSLPANLRDSWNQPQHF
>14|TRBV28|NA|NA|TRBJ1-2
TGTGCCAGCAGCTCAGGGCCATCGGGCTATGGCTACACCTTC
CASSSGPSGYGYTF
>13|TRBV9|many|NA|TRBJ2-5
TGTGCCAGCCAACGGGACTACCAAGAGACCCAGTACTTC
CASQRDYQETQYF
>14|TRBV5-4|once|TRBD2|TRBJ2-1
TGTGCCAGCAGCTTTGGGGACTATGGGAATGAGCAGTTCTTC
CASSFGDYGNEQFF
>14|TRBV5-1|NA|TRBD1|TRBJ2-7
TGCGCCAGCAGCTTGGGGACAGGGCTTGCCGAGCAGTACTTC
CASSLGTGLAEQYF
>13|TRBV6-2/TRBV6-3|NA|TRBD2|TRBJ2-1
TGTGCCAGCAGTTACGCGGGGGGCAATGAGCAGTTCTTC
CASSYAGGNEQFF
>10|TRBV29-1|NA|TRBD1|TRBJ2-1
TGCAGCGTGAGGACAGGCTCGCAGTTCTTC
CSVRTGSQFF
>14|TRBV5-6|NA|NA|TRBJ1-5
TGTGCCAGCAGCCACAGGAGGGACGATCAGCCCCAGCATTTT
CASSHRRDDQPQHF
>13|TRBV19|once|NA|TRBJ2-7
TGTGCCAGTAGCGGCAGGGGGGAGAACGAGCAGTACTTC
CASSGRGENEQYF
>15|TRBV7-9|NA|NA|TRBJ1-4
TGTGCCAGCAGCTTAGCGTCCACAAAAAATGAAAAACTGTTTTTT
CASSLASTKNEKLFF
>15|TRBV10-3|NA|TRBD2|TRBJ2-1
TGTGCCATCGGCAGAACTAGCGGGAGTGGGAATGAGCAGTTCTTC
CAIGRTSGSGNEQFF
>13|TRBV29-1|NA|NA|TRBJ1-3
TGCAGCGTTGAGGTTGACAGTGGAAACACCATATATTTT
CSVEVDSGNTIYF
>17|TRBV7-7|NA|TRBD2|TRBJ2-3
TGTGCCAGCAGCTCAAAAGCAGGTCTAGCGGCCCCAGATACGCAGTATTTT
CASSSKAGLAAPDTQYF
>15|TRBV5-5|few|TRBD1|TRBJ1-2
TGTGCCAGCAGCTCGAGGACAGGGGGCGACTATGGCTACACCTTC
CASSSRTGGDYGYTF
>18|TRBV18|NA|TRBD2|TRBJ2-6
TGTGCCAGCTCACCACCGGGCGGGAGGGCCCTGGGGGCCAACGTCCTGACTTTC
CASSPPGGRALGANVLTF
>13|TRBV6-5|NA|TRBD2|TRBJ2-7
TGTGCCAGCAAATTAGGGACTAGCGGAGCGCAGTACTTC
CASKLGTSGAQYF
>17|TRBV7-9|NA|TRBD2|TRBJ2-1
TGTGCCAGCAGCCCGATACGACTAGCGGGAGGGTGGAATGAGCAGTTCTTC
CASSPIRLAGGWNEQFF
>12|TRBV11-3|NA|NA|TRBJ2-1
TGTGCCAGCAGCTTCCAGGGTAATGAGCAGTTCTTC
CASSFQGNEQFF
>15|TRBV2|NA|TRBD1|TRBJ1-5
TGTGCCAGCAGGGGACAGGCACGCAGCAATCAGCCCCAGCATTTT
CASRGQARSNQPQHF
>15|TRBV9|NA|NA|TRBJ1-2
TGTGCCAGCAGTCCCCCCGTGAGGGTTGTTGGTGGCTACACCTTC
CASSPPVRVVGGYTF
>12|TRBV29-1|few|NA|TRBJ1-1
TGCAGCGTTATTGGGCTCGCCACTGAAGCTTTCTTT
CSVIGLATEAFF
>14|TRBV29-1|NA|NA|TRBJ2-3
TGCAGCGTTGAAGGGAGTCGAGGGCCAGATACGCAGTATTTT
CSVEGSRGPDTQYF
>13|TRBV7-9|once|NA|TRBJ2-7
TGTGCCAGCAGCCCATTACAGAAAGGTGGGCAGTACTTC
CASSPLQKGGQYF
>17|TRBV5-1|NA|TRBD1|TRBJ1-1
TGCGCCAGCAGCTTGGCGGGACAGGACGCCATGAACACTGAAGCTTTCTTT
CASSLAGQDAMNTEAFF
>15|TRBV7-3|NA|TRBD2|TRBJ2-2
TGTGCCAGCAGTCGCGGACTAGCAGTCACCGGGGAGCTGTTTTTT
CASSRGLAVTGELFF
>13|TRBV12-3/TRBV12-4|few|NA|TRBJ2-7
TGTGCCAGCAGCCCCTCGGGTACCTACGAGCAGTACTTC
CASSPSGTYEQYF
>16|TRBV2|NA|TRBD2|TRBJ2-3
TGTGCCAGCAGTGAAGCGGCGGGGGGGCCATTGGATACGCAGTATTTT
CASSEAAGGPLDTQYF
>17|TRBV7-2|NA|TRBD1|TRBJ1-6
TGTGCCAGCAGCTCAGGGGCGGGGGGACAGATTAATTCACCCCTCCACTTT
CASSSGAGGQINSPLHF
>15|TRBV4-1|NA|TRBD1|TRBJ1-5
TGCGCCAGCAGCCAAGAAACAGGGGGGAATCAGCCCCAGCATTTT
CASSQETGGNQPQHF
>13|TRBV3-1/TRBV3-2|NA|NA|TRBJ1-2
TGTGCCAGCACTGGGGGAGGGGGCTATGGCTACACCTTC
CASTGGGGYGYTF
>14|TRBV7-2|NA|NA|TRBJ2-5
TGTGCCAGCAGCCCCGCCCGCACTAGCGAGACCCAGTACTTC
CASSPARTSETQYF
>13|TRBV6-4|NA|NA|TRBJ1-1
TGTGCCAGCAGGTACAGCCCGAACACTGAAGCTTTCTTT
CASRYSPNTEAFF
>15|TRBV5-1|few|TRBD1|TRBJ1-1
TGCGCCAGCAGCGCATCCGACAGGGTAAAGGCTGAAGCTTTCTTT
CASSASDRVKAEAFF
>16|TRBV15|once|TRBD2|TRBJ2-5
TGTGCCACCAGCAGAGAGCCCCTTAGCGGGGGTTGGACCCAGTACTTC
CATSREPLSGGWTQYF
>15|TRBV9|once|NA|TRBJ1-6
TGTGCCAGCAGCGTAGAGGGGACATCGAATTCACCCCTCCACTTT
CASSVEGTSNSPLHF
>10|TRBV28|NA|NA|TRBJ1-1
TGTGCCAGCAGGAGCACTGAAGCTTTCTTT
CASRSTEAFF
>17|TRBV10-3|NA|NA|TRBJ2-3
TGTGCCACCCTCGGGCGGGGGCGCGGGAGAAGTCCAGATACGCAGTATTTT
CATLGRGRGRSPDTQYF
>15|TRBV30|NA|NA|TRBJ2-7
TGTGCCTGGAGTGTATGGCTGCGGGACTCCTACGAGCAGTACTTC
CAWSVWLRDSYEQYF
>15|TRBV6-4|NA|TRBD1|TRBJ1-6
TGTGCCAGCAGTGAGTCCGGGACAGGAAATTCACCCCTCCACTTT
CASSESGTGNSPLHF
>14|TRBV12-5|once|NA|TRBJ2-5
TGTGCTAGTGGGCGGGGACAGATCCAAGAGACCCAGTACTTC
CASGRGQIQETQYF
>14|TRBV9|NA|NA|TRBJ1-2
TGTGCCAGCAGCCCCAGGGGTACGAACTATGGCTACACCTTC
CASSPRGTNYGYTF
>12|TRBV30|NA|NA|TRBJ2-5
TGTGCCTGGAGCGACGTCGGCCGGGCCCAGTACTTC
CAWSDVGRAQYF
>17|TRBV11-2|NA|NA|TRBJ1-3
TGTGCCAGCAGTCCCAACCCACTATCCTACTCTGGAAACACCATATATTTT
CASSPNPLSYSGNTIYF
>13|TRBV12-3/TRBV12-4|NA|NA|TRBJ2-1
TGTGCCAGCAGTTTATGGACAGACAATGAGCAGTTCTTC
CASSLWTDNEQFF
>15|TRBV5-4|NA|TRBD1|TRBJ2-3
TGTGCCAGCAGCCCGGACAGGGGATTGGGAGATACGCAGTATTTT
CASSPDRGLGDTQYF
>15|TRBV18|NA|TRBD1|TRBJ1-3
TGTGCCAGCTCTCGCACAGGGGGGAGCGGAAACACCATATATTTT
CASSRTGGSGNTIYF
>15|TRBV27|once|TRBD2|TRBJ2-5
TGTGCCAGCAGTTTGGGGCGACTAGCCCAAGAGACCCAGTACTTC
CASSLGRLAQETQYF
>15|TRBV3-1/TRBV3-2|NA|TRBD1|TRBJ1-1
TGTGCCAGCAGCCAAGAGGGACAGGCGCATAGGGAAGCTTTCTTT
CASSQEGQAHREAFF
>15|TRBV28|once|TRBD1|TRBJ1-4
TGTGCCAGCAGTCTACCGACAGGGGGCGGTGAAAAACTGTTTTTT
CASSLPTGGGEKLFF